This entry lists 17 T cell receptor beta chains sequenced from one sample in a study of blood T cell repertoires in COVID-19. The repertoire was sequenced with immunoSEQ multiplex PCR; TCRdb's copy has only in-frame clones and lacks some. This sample yields hundreds of thousands of clones, of which 88% are seen a single time; 0.7% to 0.85% belongs to the top ten. Sequenced material: peripheral blood. These receptors originate from a woman aged 25 to 39 with acute or convalescent COVID-19.

The chain joins TRBV14 to TRBJ1-4; unclear D gene. Germline CDR1 is SGHDN and CDR2 is FVKESK. The CDR3 covers 13 residues. V was pared by 0 bases and J by 10 bases, with 9 bases between. CDR3 loop: CASSQDLGGKLFF. The CDR3 DNA sequence: TGTGCCAGCAGCCAAGATCTAGGAGGAAAACTGTTTTTT.

This clone has a count of ten or more. The chain recombines TRBV3-1 (or the pseudogene TRBV3-2) with TRBJ1-6, with a tentative D call TRBD1 (5 bases). Trimming stripped 7 bases from V and 8 bases from J, with 9 bases between. This CDR3 has 12 amino acids. Germline V CDR1 and CDR2: LGHDT, YNNKEL (reference sequence). The CDR3 region has the DNA TGTGCCAGCAAAGGGGATCATTCACCCCTCCACTTT. It yields the protein CASKGDHSPLHF.

V usage is TRBV29-1 and J usage is TRBJ2-7; TRBD1 aligns across 10 bases. From germline, CDR1 is SQVTM and CDR2 ANQGSEA. CDR3 length: 12 residues. V dropped 7 bases and J dropped 5; count of bases not matched to a gene: 5. In nucleotides, the CDR3 is TGCAGCGGGGGACAGGGGATCCACGAGCAGTACTTC. This codes for CSGGQGIHEQYF.

The chain carries TRBV30 and TRBJ2-5; TRBD2 matches at 9 bases. The germline gives CDR1 GTSNPN, CDR2 SVGIG (reference sequence). The trim removed 1 base at V and 4 bases at J, leaving 7 bases unmatched. The length of the CDR3 is 15 residues. This chain's CDR3 is CAWSALAGRGETQYF. CDR3 coding DNA: TGTGCCTGGAGTGCCCTAGCGGGAAGGGGAGAGACCCAGTACTTC.

The chain links TRBV24-1 to TRBJ2-7, with D unclear. Looked up from germline, CDR1 is KGHDR and CDR2 is SFDVKD. V was shortened by 4 bases and J by 5 bases, with 5 bases between the two germline ends. The CDR3 spans 11 residues. The CDR3 is CATSEGHEQYF. The CDR3, as DNA: TGTGCCACCAGTGAGGGCCACGAGCAGTACTTC.

CDR3 sequence reads: CASSAGTRTDTQYF. CDR3 coding DNA: TGTGCCAGCAGCGCGGGGACTAGGACAGATACGCAGTATTTT. This chain connects TRBV11-2 to TRBJ2-3; 8 bases match TRBD2. The CDR3 sequence is 14 residues long. Germline assignment: CDR1 SGHAT and CDR2 FQNNGV. Trimming took 5 bases from V and 3 from J; bases not matched to a gene: 4.

V usage is TRBV9 and J usage is TRBJ2-2; D call uncertain. Germline lookup yields CDR1 SGDLS and CDR2 YYNGEE. V was clipped by 4 bases and J by 3 bases, with 10 bases between them. The CDR3 extends over 14 amino acids. The CDR3 DNA sequence: TGTGCCAGCAGCCCGAGATCTGACACCGGGGAGCTGTTTTTT. Its protein product is CASSPRSDTGELFF.

The V and J genes are TRBV11-2 and TRBJ1-5, with D perhaps matching TRBD1 (6 bases). Germline CDR1 is SGHAT and CDR2 is FQNNGV. V lost 5 bases to trimming and J lost 0 bases, with 11 bases between them. There are 15 residues in the CDR3. The CDR3 sequence: CASSEQGNSNQPQHF. The DNA for the CDR3 is TGTGCCAGCAGCGAACAGGGTAATAGCAATCAGCCCCAGCATTTT. Based on the CDR3 plus reference TRBV11-2 and TRBJ1-5, the full variable domain is EAGVAQSPRYKIIEKRQSVAFWCNPISGHATLYWYQQILGQGPKLLIQFQNNGVVDDSQLPKDRFSAERLKGVDSTLKIQPAKLEDSAVYLCASSEQGNSNQPQHFGDGTRLSIL.

The V call is TRBV7-9, the J call TRBJ2-3, with D tentatively TRBD1 (6 bases). V was trimmed by 6 bases and J by 4 bases, leaving 14 bases between them. CDR1 and CDR2 (germline): SEHNR, FQNEAQ (reference sequence). The CDR3 consists of 14 residues. CDR3 region: CASRDSAISDTQYF. DNA for the CDR3: TGTGCCAGCAGGGACAGCGCTATTTCAGATACGCAGTATTTT.

This sequence joins TRBV5-4 and TRBJ1-5; D gene unclear. The CDR3 contains 16 residues. Between the trimmed V and J ends, which lost 4 bases and 7 bases, there was a span of 21 bases. Germline-derived CDR1 and CDR2 are SGHNT and YYREEE (reference sequence). The CDR3 DNA sequence: TGTGCCAGCAGCCCTCCCCGGACGGAGGGTCCCCAGCCCCAGCATTTT. This encodes CASSPPRTEGPQPQHF.

The chain recombines TRBV18 with TRBJ2-3, with 10 nucleotides matching TRBD2. J gave up 4 bases and V 3 bases, and 4 bases lay outside the gene matches. CDR3 length: 15 residues. Germline CDR1 and CDR2: KGHSH and LQKENI. The CDR3 DNA is TGTGCCAGCTCACCTAATCTAGCGGGAGCAGATACGCAGTATTTT. It encodes CASSPNLAGADTQYF.

The rearrangement links TRBV7-2 to TRBJ1-6; D perhaps matches TRBD1 (6 bases). Germline CDR1 SGHTA, CDR2 FQGNSA. Deletions cut 6 bases from V and 7 bases from J, with 16 bases between. This CDR3 region has 15 residues. The CDR3 sequence is CASSSQGVRNSPLHF. For the CDR3, the DNA is TGTGCCAGCAGTTCACAGGGAGTACGGAATTCACCCCTCCACTTT.

V gene TRBV7-2 combines with J gene TRBJ2-1; TRBD2 is a possible D gene (6 bases). The length of the CDR3 is 15 residues. The V and J ends lost 1 base and 0 bases respectively, with 7 bases between them. Germline V CDR1 and CDR2: SGHTA, FQGNSA. The CDR3 protein is CASSLDGGSYNEQFF. DNA for the CDR3: TGTGCCAGCAGCTTAGACGGGGGCTCCTACAATGAGCAGTTCTTC. The variable domain in full, with the rest retrieved from reference TRBV7-2 and TRBJ2-1, is GAGVSQSPSNKVTEKGKDVELRCDPISGHTALYWYRQSLGQGLEFLIYFQGNSAPDKSGLPSDRFSAERTGGSVSTLTIQRTQQEDSAVYLCASSLDGGSYNEQFFGPGTRLTVL.

The chain combines TRBV27 with TRBJ2-7; the D gene is possibly TRBD2 (6 bases). The germline CDR1 and CDR2 sequences are MNHEY and SMNVEV (reference sequence). Trimming removed 4 bases from V and 2 bases from J, with 18 bases in between. This CDR3 region has 16 residues. CDR3 residues: CASSSPRDSSAYEQYF. In DNA form, the CDR3 reads TGTGCCAGCAGTTCCCCTCGGGACTCCTCCGCCTACGAGCAGTACTTC.

The V gene is TRBV7-2, the J gene TRBJ2-7; D might be TRBD1 (5 bases). The CDR3 runs 12 residues. The V gene lost 9 bases and the J gene lost 2 bases, with 11 bases spanning the gap. Germline assignment: CDR1 SGHTA and CDR2 FQGNSA. The CDR3 region has the DNA TGTGCCAGTGGGGCAGGGACCTACGAGCAGTACTTC. As protein: CASGAGTYEQYF.

The chain employs TRBV20-1 and TRBJ1-1; 8 bases are a match to TRBD1. The J segment lost 0 bases and the V segment lost 3 bases, leaving 9 bases of the junction unmatched. The V gene's germline CDR1 is DFQATT and CDR2 SNEGSKA (reference sequence). The length of the CDR3 is 16 residues. CDR3 bases: TGCAGTGCTAGTGACCCGCCAGGGGGCATGAACACTGAAGCTTTCTTT. The encoded protein is CSASDPPGGMNTEAFF.

The chain recombines TRBV19 with TRBJ2-1; D may be TRBD1 (6 bases). Germline V gene lookup returns CDR1 LNHDA and CDR2 SQIVND (reference sequence). The CDR3 runs to 13 residues. Trimming took off 6 bases at V and 1 base at J, with 7 bases between the two ends. The CDR3 protein is CASRQGSYNEQFF. The DNA of the CDR3 is TGTGCCAGTAGACAGGGTTCCTACAATGAGCAGTTCTTC.